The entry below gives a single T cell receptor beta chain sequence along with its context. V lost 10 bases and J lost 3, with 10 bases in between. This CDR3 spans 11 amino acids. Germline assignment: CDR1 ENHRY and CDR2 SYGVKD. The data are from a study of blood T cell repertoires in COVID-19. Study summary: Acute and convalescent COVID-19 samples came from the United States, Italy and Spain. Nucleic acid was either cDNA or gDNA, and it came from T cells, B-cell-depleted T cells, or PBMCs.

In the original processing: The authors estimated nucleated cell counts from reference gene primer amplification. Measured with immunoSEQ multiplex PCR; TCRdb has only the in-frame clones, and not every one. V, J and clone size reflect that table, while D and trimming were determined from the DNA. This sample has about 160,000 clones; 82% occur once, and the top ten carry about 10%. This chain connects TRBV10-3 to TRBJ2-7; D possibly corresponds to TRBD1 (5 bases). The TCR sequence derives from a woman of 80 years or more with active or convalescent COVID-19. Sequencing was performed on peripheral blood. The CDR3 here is CATADSYEQYF. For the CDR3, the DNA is TGTGCCACCGCAGACAGCTACGAGCAGTACTTC.